The clone carrying this T cell receptor (beta chain) has more than one count but fewer than ten. Its antigen remains unidentified. This sample is part of a study of cytomegalovirus exposure and HLA in healthy donors. Study results and limitations: TCR beta sequences reportedly predicted most subjects' HLA-A and HLA-B alleles accurately. The listing of 150 or so TCR beta chains classed them as cytomegalovirus-associated. Testing in vitro showed a few CMV-associated chains specific for CMV antigens.

With 60 Vbeta and 13 Jbeta primers, the PCR was carried out. Sequencing used immunoSEQ multiplex PCR; TCRdb keeps in-frame clones, though not all of them. The repertoire holds some 130,000 clones, 77% seen once, with approximately 2% in the top ten. V was clipped by 6 bases and J by 5 bases; unmatched bases: 6. Germline values: CDR1 MNHNY, CDR2 SVGAGI (reference sequence). CDR3 length equals 13 residues. Input material: PBMCs. The chain uses TRBV6-6 and TRBJ2-7; 8 nucleotides match TRBD1. The sequence was collected from a man aged 25 to 40 in good health and CMV-seronegative. CDR3 nucleotides: TGTGCCAGCAGACTACAGGGGGAGAACGAGCAGTACTTC. Its protein is CASRLQGENEQYF.